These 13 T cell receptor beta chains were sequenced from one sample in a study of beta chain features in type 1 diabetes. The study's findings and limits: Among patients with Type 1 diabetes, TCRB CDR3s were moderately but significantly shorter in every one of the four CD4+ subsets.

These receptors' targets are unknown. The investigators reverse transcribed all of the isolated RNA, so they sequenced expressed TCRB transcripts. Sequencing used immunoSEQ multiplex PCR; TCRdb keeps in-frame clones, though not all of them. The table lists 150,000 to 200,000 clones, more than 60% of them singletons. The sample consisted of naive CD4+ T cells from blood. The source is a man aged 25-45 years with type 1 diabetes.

The CDR3 DNA reads TGTGCCAGCAGCAAGGGGACCCCCTACGAGCAGTACTTC. Protein product: CASSKGTPYEQYF. The V call is TRBV21-1, the J call TRBJ2-7. TRBV21-1 is marked as a pseudogene. The CDR3 loop spans 13 amino acids.

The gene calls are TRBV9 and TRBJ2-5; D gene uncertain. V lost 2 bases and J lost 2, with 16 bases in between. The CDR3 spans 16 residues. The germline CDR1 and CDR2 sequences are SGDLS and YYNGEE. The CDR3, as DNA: TGTGCCAGCAGCGTTGGGCAGTCCTACGGGCAAGAGACCCAGTACTTC. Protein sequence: CASSVGQSYGQETQYF. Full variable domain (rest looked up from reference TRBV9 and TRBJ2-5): DSGVTQTPKHLITATGQRVTLRCSPRSGDLSVYWYQQSLDQGLQFLIQYYNGEERAKGNILERFSAQQFPDLHSELNLSSLELGDSALYFCASSVGQSYGQETQYFGPGTRLLVL.

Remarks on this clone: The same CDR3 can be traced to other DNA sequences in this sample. This chain's CDR3 is CASSLWVSGANVLTF. The CDR3, as DNA: TGTGCCAGCAGCCTATGGGTCTCTGGGGCCAACGTCCTGACTTTC. The chain recombines TRBV7-2 with TRBJ2-6, with D uncertain. The CDR3 runs to 15 residues. Looked up from germline, CDR1 is SGHTA and CDR2 is FQGNSA. Trimming took off 5 bases at V and 0 bases at J, with 8 bases between the two ends.

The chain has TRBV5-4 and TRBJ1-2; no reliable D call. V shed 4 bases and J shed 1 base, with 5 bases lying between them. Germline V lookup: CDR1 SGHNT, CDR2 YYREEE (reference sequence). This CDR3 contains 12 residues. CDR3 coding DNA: TGTGCCAGCAGCACCCTTAACTATGGCTACACCTTC. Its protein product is CASSTLNYGYTF.

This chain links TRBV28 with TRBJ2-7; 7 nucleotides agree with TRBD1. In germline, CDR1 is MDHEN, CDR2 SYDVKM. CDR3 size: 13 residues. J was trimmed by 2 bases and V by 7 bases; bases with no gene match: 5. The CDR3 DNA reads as TGTGCCAGCATTCCCGGGACAGCCTACGAGCAGTACTTC. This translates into CASIPGTAYEQYF.

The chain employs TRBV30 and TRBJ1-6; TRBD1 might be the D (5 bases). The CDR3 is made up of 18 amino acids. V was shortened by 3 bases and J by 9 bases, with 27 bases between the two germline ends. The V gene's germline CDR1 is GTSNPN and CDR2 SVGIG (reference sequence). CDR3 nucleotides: TGTGCCTGGAGCCGATCTATCGGGTTGGCAGGGATCGGTTCACCCCTCCACTTT. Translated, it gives CAWSRSIGLAGIGSPLHF.

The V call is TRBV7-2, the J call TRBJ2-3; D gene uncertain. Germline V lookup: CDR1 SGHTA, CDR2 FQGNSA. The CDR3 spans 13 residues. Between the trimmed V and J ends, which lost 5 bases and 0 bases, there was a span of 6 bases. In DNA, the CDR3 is TGTGCCAGCAGCCCGGTGAGCACAGATACGCAGTATTTT. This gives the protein CASSPVSTDTQYF.

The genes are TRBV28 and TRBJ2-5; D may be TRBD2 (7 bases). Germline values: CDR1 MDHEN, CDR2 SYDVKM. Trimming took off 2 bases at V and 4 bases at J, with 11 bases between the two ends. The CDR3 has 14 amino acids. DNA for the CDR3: TGTGCCAGCAGTTTAGTGCGGGGGCGAGAGACCCAGTACTTC. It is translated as CASSLVRGRETQYF.

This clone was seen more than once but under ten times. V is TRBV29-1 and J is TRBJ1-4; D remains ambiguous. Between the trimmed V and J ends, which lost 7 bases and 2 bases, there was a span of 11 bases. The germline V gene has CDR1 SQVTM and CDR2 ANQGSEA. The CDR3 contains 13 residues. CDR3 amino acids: CSAGPGTNEKLFF. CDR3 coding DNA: TGCAGCGCCGGACCCGGGACTAATGAAAAACTGTTTTTT.

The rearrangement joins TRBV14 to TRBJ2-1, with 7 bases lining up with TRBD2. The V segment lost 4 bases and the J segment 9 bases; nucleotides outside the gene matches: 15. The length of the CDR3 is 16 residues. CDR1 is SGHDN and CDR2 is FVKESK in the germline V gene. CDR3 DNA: TGTGCCAGCAGCCCCCTAGCGGCCTCCCGACGTGGTGAGCAGTTCTTC. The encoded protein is CASSPLAASRRGEQFF.

The CDR3 spells CASSQGRQGGNPWALPTDTQYF. CDR3 bases: TGCGCCAGCAGCCAAGGGAGGCAGGGGGGGAATCCGTGGGCTCTCCCCACAGATACGCAGTATTTT. The chain couples TRBV4-3 to TRBJ2-3; tentatively, D is TRBD1 or TRBD2 (7 bases each). The V end was cut by 1 base, the J end by 2 bases, with 31 bases between. CDR3 size: 22 residues. Germline values: CDR1 LGHNA, CDR2 YSLEER.

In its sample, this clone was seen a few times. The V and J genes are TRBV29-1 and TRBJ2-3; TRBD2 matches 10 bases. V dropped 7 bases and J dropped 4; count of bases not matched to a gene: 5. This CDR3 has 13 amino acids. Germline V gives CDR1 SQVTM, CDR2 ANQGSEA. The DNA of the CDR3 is TGCAGCGCAGCGGGGGGGCCGCCAGATACGCAGTATTTT. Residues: CSAAGGPPDTQYF.

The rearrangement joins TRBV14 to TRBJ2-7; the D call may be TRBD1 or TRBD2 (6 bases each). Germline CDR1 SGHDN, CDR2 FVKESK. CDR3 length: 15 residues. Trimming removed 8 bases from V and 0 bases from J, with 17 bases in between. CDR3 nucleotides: TGTGCCAGCTCCCCGGCGTGGGGGGCCTCCTACGAGCAGTACTTC. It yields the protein CASSPAWGASYEQYF.